This TCR beta chain was found in a study of blood T cell repertoires in COVID-19. This table comes from immunoSEQ multiplex PCR, and its TCRdb copy is limited to in-frame clones, with some not included. This sample has about 34,000 clones, with 93% found just once. This clone was found once. CDR3 size: 17 residues. V gave up 0 bases and J gave up 3 bases; unmatched junction bases: 3. The germline CDR1 and CDR2 sequences are SGHVS and FQNEAQ. The source is a human donor in a cohort sampled during active COVID-19. The sequenced sample was peripheral blood. V gene TRBV7-8 combines with J gene TRBJ2-3; 13 bases map to TRBD2. The CDR3 loop reads CASSLAGTSGMTDTQYF. CDR3 sequence (DNA): TGTGCCAGCAGCTTAGCCGGGACTAGCGGGATGACAGATACGCAGTATTTT.